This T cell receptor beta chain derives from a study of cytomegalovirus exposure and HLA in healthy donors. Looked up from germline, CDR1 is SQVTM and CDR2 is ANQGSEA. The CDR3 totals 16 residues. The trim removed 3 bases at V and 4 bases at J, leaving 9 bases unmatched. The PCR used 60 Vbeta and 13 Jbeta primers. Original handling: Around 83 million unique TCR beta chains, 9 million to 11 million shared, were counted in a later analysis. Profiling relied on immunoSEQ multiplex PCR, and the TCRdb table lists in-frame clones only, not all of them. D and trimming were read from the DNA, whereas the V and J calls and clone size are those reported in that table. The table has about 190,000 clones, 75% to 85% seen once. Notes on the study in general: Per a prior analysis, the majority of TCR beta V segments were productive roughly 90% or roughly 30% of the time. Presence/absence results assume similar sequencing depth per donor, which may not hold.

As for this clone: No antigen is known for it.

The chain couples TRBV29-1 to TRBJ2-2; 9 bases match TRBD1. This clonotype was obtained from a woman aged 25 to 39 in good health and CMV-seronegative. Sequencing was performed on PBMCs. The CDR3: CSVEYWGQGGTGELFF. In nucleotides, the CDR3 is TGCAGCGTTGAGTATTGGGGACAGGGAGGCACCGGGGAGCTGTTTTTT.